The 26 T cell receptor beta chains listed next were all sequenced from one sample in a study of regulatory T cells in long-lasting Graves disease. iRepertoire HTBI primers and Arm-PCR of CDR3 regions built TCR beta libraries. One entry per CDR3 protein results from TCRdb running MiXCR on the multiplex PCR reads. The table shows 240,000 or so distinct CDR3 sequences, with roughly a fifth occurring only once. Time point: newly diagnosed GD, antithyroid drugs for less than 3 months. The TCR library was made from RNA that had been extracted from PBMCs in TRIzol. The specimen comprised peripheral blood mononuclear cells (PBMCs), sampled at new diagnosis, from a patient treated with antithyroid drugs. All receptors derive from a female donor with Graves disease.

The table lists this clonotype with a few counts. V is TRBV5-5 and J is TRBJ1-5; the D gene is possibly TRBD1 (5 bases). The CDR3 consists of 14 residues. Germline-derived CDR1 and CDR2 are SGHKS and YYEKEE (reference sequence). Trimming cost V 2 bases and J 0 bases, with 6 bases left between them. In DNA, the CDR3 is TGTGCCAGCAGCTTCGGGGCTAGCAATCAGCCCCAGCATTTT. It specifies CASSFGASNQPQHF.

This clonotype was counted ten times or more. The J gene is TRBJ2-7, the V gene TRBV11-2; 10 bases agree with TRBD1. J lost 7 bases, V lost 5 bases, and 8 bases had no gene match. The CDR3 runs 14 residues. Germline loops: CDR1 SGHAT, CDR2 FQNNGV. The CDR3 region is CASSRGTGEEEQYF. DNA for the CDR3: TGTGCCAGCAGCCGTGGGACAGGGGAGGAAGAGCAGTACTTC.

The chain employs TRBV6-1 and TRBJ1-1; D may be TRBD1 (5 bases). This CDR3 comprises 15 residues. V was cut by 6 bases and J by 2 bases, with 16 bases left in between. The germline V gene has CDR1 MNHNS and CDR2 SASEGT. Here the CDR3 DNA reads TGTGCCAGCAGAGCTTTCCACAGGCCCAACACTGAAGCTTTCTTT. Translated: CASRAFHRPNTEAFF.

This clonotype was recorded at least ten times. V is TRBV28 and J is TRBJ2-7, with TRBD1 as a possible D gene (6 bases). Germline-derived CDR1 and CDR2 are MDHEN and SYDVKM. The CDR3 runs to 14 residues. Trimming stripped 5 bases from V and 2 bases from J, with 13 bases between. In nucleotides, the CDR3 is TGTGCCAGCAGTGCCCGGGACAAGACCTACGAGCAGTACTTC. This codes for CASSARDKTYEQYF.

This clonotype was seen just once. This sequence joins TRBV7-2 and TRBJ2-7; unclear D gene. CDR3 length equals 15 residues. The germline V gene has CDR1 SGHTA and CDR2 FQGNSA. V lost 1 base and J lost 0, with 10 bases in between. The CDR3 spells CASSLGWSSSYEQYF. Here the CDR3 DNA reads TGTGCCAGCAGCTTAGGGTGGTCGAGCTCCTACGAGCAGTACTTC.

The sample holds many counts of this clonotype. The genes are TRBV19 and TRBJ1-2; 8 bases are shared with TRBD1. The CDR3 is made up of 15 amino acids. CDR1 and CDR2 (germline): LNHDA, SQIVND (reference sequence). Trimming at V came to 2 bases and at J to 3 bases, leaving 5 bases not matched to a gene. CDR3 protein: CASSIRTGKDYGYTF. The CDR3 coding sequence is TGTGCCAGTAGTATACGGACAGGGAAGGACTATGGCTACACCTTC.

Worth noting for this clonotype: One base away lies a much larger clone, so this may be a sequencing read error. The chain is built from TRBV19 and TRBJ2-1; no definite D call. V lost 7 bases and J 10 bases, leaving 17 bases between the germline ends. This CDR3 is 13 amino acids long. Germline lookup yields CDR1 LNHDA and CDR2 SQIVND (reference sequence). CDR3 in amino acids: CASITPARQEQFF. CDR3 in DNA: TGTGCCAGTATTACCCCCGCTCGGCAGGAGCAGTTCTTC.

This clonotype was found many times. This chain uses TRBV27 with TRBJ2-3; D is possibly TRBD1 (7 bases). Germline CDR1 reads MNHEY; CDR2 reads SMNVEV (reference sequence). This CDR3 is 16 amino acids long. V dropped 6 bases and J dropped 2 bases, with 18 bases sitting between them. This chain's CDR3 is CASSPKTGTFTDTQYF. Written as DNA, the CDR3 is TGTGCCAGCAGCCCAAAGACAGGGACTTTCACAGATACGCAGTATTTT.

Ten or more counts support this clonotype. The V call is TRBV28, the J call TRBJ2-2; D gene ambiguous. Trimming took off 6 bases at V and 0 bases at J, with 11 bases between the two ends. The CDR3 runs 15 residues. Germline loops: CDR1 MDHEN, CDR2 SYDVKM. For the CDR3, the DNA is TGTGCCAGCAGACGAGGACGGACGAACACCGGGGAGCTGTTTTTT. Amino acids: CASRRGRTNTGELFF.

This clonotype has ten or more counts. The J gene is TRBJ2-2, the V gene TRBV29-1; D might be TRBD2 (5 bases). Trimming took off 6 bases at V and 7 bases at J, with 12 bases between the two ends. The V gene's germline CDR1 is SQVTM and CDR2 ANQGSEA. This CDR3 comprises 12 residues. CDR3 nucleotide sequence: TGCAGCGTCGGGGTGGGCGGCGGGGAGCTGTTTTTT. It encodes CSVGVGGGELFF.

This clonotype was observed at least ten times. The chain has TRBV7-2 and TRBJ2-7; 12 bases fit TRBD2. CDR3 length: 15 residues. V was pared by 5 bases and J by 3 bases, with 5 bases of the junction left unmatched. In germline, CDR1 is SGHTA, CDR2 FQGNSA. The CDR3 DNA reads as TGTGCCAGCAGCACGACTAGCGGGAGTATCTACGAGCAGTACTTC. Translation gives CASSTTSGSIYEQYF.

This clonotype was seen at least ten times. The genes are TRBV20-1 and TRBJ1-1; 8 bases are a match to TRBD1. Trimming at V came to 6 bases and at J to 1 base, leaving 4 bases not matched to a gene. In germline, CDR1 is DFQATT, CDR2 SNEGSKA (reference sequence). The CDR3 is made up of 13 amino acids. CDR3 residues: CSARTGRNTEAFF. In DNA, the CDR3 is TGCAGTGCGCGGACAGGGCGGAACACTGAAGCTTTCTTT.

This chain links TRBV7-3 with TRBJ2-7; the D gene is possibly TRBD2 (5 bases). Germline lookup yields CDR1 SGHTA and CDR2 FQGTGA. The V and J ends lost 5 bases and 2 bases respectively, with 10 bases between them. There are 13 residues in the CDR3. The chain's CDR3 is CASSPQRTYEQYF. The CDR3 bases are TGTGCCAGCAGCCCCCAGCGGACCTACGAGCAGTACTTC.

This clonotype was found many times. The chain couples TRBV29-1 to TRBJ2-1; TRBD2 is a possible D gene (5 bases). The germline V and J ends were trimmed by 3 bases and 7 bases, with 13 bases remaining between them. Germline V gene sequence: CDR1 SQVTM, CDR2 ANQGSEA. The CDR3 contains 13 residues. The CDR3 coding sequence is TGCAGCGTTGAGGGGAGTACCATAAATGAGCAGTTCTTC. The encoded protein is CSVEGSTINEQFF.

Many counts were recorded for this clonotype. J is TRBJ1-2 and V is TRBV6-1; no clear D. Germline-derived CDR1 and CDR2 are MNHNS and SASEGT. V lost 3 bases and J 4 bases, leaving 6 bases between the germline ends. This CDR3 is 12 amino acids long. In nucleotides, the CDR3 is TGTGCCAGCAGTGACAGCCCCTATGGCTACACCTTC. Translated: CASSDSPYGYTF.

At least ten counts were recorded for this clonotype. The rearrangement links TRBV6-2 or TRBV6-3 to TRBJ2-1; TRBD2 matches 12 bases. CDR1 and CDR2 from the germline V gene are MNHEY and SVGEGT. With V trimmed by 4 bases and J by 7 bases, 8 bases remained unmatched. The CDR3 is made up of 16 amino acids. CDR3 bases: TGTGCCAGCAGTTTTTCTAGCGGGGGGGCTCGGAATGAGCAGTTCTTC. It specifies CASSFSSGGARNEQFF.

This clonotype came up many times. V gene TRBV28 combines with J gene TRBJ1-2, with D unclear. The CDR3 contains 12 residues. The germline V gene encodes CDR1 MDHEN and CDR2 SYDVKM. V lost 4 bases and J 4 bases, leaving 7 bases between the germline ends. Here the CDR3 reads CASSSEPYGYTF. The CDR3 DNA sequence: TGTGCCAGCAGTTCAGAACCCTATGGCTACACCTTC.

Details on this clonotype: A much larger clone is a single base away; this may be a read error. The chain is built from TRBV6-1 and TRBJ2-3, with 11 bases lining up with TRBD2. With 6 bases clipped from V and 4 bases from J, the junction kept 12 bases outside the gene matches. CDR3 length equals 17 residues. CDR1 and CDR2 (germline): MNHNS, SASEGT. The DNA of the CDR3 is TGTGCCAGCAGACTCCGACTAGCGGGGACTAGCGCAGATACGCAGTATTTT. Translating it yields CASRLRLAGTSADTQYF.

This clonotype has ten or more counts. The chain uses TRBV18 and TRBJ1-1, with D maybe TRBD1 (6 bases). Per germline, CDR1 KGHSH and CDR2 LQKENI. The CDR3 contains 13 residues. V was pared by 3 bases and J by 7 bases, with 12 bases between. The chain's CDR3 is CASSPTTGVEAFF. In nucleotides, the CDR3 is TGTGCCAGCTCACCTACGACAGGCGTTGAAGCTTTCTTT.

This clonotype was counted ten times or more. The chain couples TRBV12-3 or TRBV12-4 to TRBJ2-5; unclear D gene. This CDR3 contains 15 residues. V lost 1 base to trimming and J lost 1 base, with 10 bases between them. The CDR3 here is CASSLGVNLQETQYF. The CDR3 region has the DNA TGTGCCAGCAGTTTAGGCGTAAATCTCCAAGAGACCCAGTACTTC.

Here the CDR3 reads CASGPWGETQYF. The CDR3 coding sequence is TGTGCCAGTGGACCCTGGGGGGAGACCCAGTACTTC. V gene TRBV19 combines with J gene TRBJ2-5; D is possibly TRBD1 or TRBD2 (5 bases each). CDR3 size: 12 residues. Looked up from germline, CDR1 is LNHDA and CDR2 is SQIVND (reference sequence). V lost 8 bases and J lost 5, with 12 bases in between.

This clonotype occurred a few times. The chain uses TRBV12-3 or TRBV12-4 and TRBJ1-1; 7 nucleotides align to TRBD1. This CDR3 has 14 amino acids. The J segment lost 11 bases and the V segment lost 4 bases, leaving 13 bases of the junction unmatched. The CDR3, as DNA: TGTGCCAGCAGTTCTGACAGGGATGTAGGTCGGGCTTTCTTT. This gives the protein CASSSDRDVGRAFF.

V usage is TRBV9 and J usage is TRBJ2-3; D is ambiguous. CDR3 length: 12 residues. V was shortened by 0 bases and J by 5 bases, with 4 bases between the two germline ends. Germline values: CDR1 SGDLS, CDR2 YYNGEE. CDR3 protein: CASSVVEDTQYF. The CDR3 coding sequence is TGTGCCAGCAGCGTAGTAGAAGATACGCAGTATTTT.

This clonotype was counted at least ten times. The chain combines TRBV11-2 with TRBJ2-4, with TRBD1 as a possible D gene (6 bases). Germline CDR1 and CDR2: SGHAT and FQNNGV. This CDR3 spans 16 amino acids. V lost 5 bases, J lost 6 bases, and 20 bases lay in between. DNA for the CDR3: TGTGCCAGCAGCCTCCGGGACACCACAGGTCTAAACATTCAGTACTTC. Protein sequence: CASSLRDTTGLNIQYF.

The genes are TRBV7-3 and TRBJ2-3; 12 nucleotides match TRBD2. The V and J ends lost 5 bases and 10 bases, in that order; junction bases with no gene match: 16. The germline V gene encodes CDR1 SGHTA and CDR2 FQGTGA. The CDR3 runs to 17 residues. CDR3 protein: CASSPGASGRAAQAQYF. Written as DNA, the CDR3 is TGTGCCAGCAGCCCAGGGGCTAGCGGGAGGGCCGCACAGGCGCAGTATTTT.

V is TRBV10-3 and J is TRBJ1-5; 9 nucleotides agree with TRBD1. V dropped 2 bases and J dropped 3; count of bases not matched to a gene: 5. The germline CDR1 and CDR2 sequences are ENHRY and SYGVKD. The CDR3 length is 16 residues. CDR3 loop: CAISERQGVVNQPQHF. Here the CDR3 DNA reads TGTGCCATCAGTGAGCGACAGGGGGTTGTCAATCAGCCCCAGCATTTT.